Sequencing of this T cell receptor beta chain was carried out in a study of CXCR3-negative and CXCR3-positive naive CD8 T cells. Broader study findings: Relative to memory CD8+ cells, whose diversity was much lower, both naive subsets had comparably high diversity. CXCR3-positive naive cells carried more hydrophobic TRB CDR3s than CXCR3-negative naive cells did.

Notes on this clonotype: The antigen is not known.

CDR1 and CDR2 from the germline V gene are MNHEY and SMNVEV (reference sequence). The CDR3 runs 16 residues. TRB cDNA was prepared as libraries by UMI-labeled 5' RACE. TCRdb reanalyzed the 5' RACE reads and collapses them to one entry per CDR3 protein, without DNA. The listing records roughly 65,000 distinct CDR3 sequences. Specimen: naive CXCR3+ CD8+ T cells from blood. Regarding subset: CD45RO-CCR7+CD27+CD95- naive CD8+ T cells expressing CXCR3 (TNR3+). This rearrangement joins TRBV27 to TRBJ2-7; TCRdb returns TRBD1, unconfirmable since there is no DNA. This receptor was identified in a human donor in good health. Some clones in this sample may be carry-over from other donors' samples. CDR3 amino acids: CASSSRQTRRVDEQYF.